This T cell receptor beta chain appears in the sequencing data of a study of T cell changes during pregnancy in multiple sclerosis. CDR3 length: 15 amino acids. The germline V gene has CDR1 MNHNS and CDR2 SASEGT. V lost 5 bases to trimming and J lost 6 bases; unmatched junction nucleotides: 9. Repertoires were generated with immunoSEQ multiplex PCR, while TCRdb's copy carries only in-frame clones and drops some. The data hold roughly 80,000 clones, with about 92% observed a single time. The sequenced sample was peripheral blood, obtained after pregnancy. The chain employs TRBV6-1 and TRBJ2-1; 8 bases map to TRBD2. This receptor was taken from a female donor in good health, enrolled as a control in a pregnancy study. DNA of the CDR3: TGTGCCAGCAGTCCTCGGACTAGCAGCCGCAATGAGCAGTTCTTC. Protein sequence: CASSPRTSSRNEQFF.